The T cell receptor (beta chain) described here comes from a study of PD-1 blockade in classical Hodgkin lymphoma. Sample time point: newly diagnosed, previously untreated cHL patient sample. Newly diagnosed classical Hodgkin lymphoma PBMCs, still untreated, provided the comparison samples. Profiling relied on immunoSEQ multiplex PCR, and the TCRdb table lists in-frame clones only, not all of them. Among around 26,000 clones listed, approximately 95% were seen once. The germline gives CDR1 SQVTM, CDR2 ANQGSEA. J lost 2 bases, V lost 5 bases, and 2 bases had no gene match. This CDR3 region has 12 residues.

The origin of this receptor is a human donor with classical Hodgkin lymphoma. This chain joins TRBV29-1 and TRBJ1-2; 7 positions match TRBD1. The material sequenced was peripheral blood mononuclear cells (PBMCs). The CDR3 sequence: CSVPTGNYGYTF. CDR3 in DNA: TGCAGCGTTCCGACAGGGAACTATGGCTACACCTTC. Using reference TRBV29-1 and TRBJ1-2 for the parts outside the CDR3, the full variable domain is SAVISQKPSRDICQRGTSLTIQCQVDSQVTMMFWYRQQPGQSLTLIATANQGSEATYESGFVIDKFPISRPNLTFSTLTVSNMSPEDSSIYLCSVPTGNYGYTFGSGTRLTVV.